Presented here are 14 T cell receptor beta chains from one specimen sequenced in a study of blood T cell repertoires in COVID-19. Clones were sequenced by immunoSEQ multiplex PCR, and TCRdb holds only the in-frame ones, with some missing. The repertoire holds 150,000 to 200,000 clones, with around 89% as singletons. Sequencing was done on a sample of PBMCs or T cells enriched from blood (not recorded which). The receptor source for this set is a woman aged 18-29 years who had recovered from COVID-19.

The chain recombines TRBV7-2 with TRBJ2-7; the D gene is possibly TRBD2 (6 bases). V lost 1 base and J lost 0, with 13 bases in between. The germline V gene encodes CDR1 SGHTA and CDR2 FQGNSA. The CDR3 runs to 16 residues. CDR3 DNA sequence: TGTGCCAGCAGCTTAGAAAGGAGGGCCAGCTCCTACGAGCAGTACTTC. Translation gives CASSLERRASSYEQYF.

The chain uses TRBV19 and TRBJ2-4, with TRBD2 identical over 9 bases. The CDR3 length is 18 residues. V was pared by 6 bases and J by 1 base, with 13 bases of the junction left unmatched. Germline assignment: CDR1 LNHDA and CDR2 SQIVND (reference sequence). CDR3 DNA sequence: TGTGCCAGTAGAGAGGGTAGCGGGAGCTTAGGGGCCAAAAACATTCAGTACTTC. This encodes CASREGSGSLGAKNIQYF. The complete variable domain, with remaining parts taken from reference TRBV19 and TRBJ2-4, reads DGGITQSPKYLFRKEGQNVTLSCEQNLNHDAMYWYRQDPGQGLRLIYYSQIVNDFQKGDIAEGYSVSREKKESFPLTVTSAQKNPTAFYLCASREGSGSLGAKNIQYFGAGTRLSVL.

This chain connects TRBV3-1 (or the pseudogene TRBV3-2) to TRBJ2-7; 7 bases align to TRBD1. Germline V gives CDR1 LGHDT, CDR2 YNNKEL (reference sequence). The CDR3 has 15 residues. The ends lost 0 bases at V and 7 bases at J; junction bases unmatched: 9. CDR3 region: CASSQDLRTGREQYF. The CDR3 DNA reads as TGTGCCAGCAGCCAAGACCTCAGGACAGGCAGGGAGCAGTACTTC.

The chain carries TRBV5-6 and TRBJ2-7, with TRBD1 as a possible D gene (6 bases). The CDR3 loop spans 14 amino acids. Germline CDR1 SGHDT, CDR2 YYEEEE. V lost 4 bases to trimming and J lost 3 bases, with 14 bases between them. The CDR3, as DNA: TGTGCCAGCAGCAGAACCGGGACACGCTACGAGCAGTACTTC. Protein product: CASSRTGTRYEQYF.

V is TRBV14 and J is TRBJ2-2, with D unclear. The CDR3 runs 14 residues. Looked up from germline, CDR1 is SGHDN and CDR2 is FVKESK. Trimming cost V 1 base and J 1 base, with 4 bases left between them. CDR3 protein: CASSQVKNTGELFF. The CDR3 DNA reads as TGTGCCAGCAGCCAAGTCAAGAACACCGGGGAGCTGTTTTTT.

The gene calls are TRBV7-3 and TRBJ2-7; a possible D gene is TRBD1 (5 bases). The germline V and J ends were trimmed by 3 bases and 3 bases, with 9 bases remaining between them. This CDR3 contains 13 residues. CDR1 SGHTA and CDR2 FQGTGA come from the germline V gene. The DNA of the CDR3 is TGTGCCAGCAGCTTTAGCCAGGGCTACGAGCAGTACTTC. It yields the protein CASSFSQGYEQYF.

This chain joins TRBV28 and TRBJ1-1; D may be TRBD1 (5 bases). The CDR3 has 14 residues. Between the trimmed V and J ends, which lost 3 bases and 0 bases, there was a span of 8 bases. Germline V CDR1 and CDR2: MDHEN, SYDVKM. The CDR3 loop is CASSFSGLNTEAFF. CDR3 sequence (DNA): TGTGCCAGCAGTTTTTCAGGGTTGAACACTGAAGCTTTCTTT.

This sequence joins TRBV10-3 and TRBJ2-2; TRBD2 agrees at 8 bases. Germline lookup yields CDR1 ENHRY and CDR2 SYGVKD. Unmatched junction bases numbered 6, after V lost 6 bases and J lost 3 bases. This CDR3 spans 15 amino acids. The CDR3 bases are TGTGCCATCAGCATTTCCGGGGGGGACACCGGGGAGCTGTTTTTT. Its translation is CAISISGGDTGELFF.

The rearrangement joins TRBV30 to TRBJ1-1, with D uncertain. V lost 0 bases, J lost 3 bases, and 11 bases lay in between. Germline lookup yields CDR1 GTSNPN and CDR2 SVGIG (reference sequence). The CDR3 has 14 amino acids. The CDR3 nucleotides are TGTGCCTGGAGTGTGACCGGCGGGGACACTGAAGCTTTCTTT. Its translation: CAWSVTGGDTEAFF.

CDR3 amino acids: CASSRLAGAQELFF. The CDR3 bases are TGTGCCAGCAGCCGACTAGCGGGAGCACAGGAGCTGTTTTTT. The chain couples TRBV7-9 to TRBJ2-2; 12 bases match TRBD2. The germline V gene has CDR1 SEHNR and CDR2 FQNEAQ (reference sequence). The CDR3 loop spans 14 amino acids. Trimming took 5 bases from V and 10 from J; bases not matched to a gene: 5.

V and J are TRBV19 and TRBJ1-5; D is ambiguous. V lost 10 bases, J lost 0 bases, and 22 bases lay in between. This CDR3 is 17 amino acids long. Germline lookup yields CDR1 LNHDA and CDR2 SQIVND (reference sequence). The DNA for the CDR3 is TGTGCCACCGGAAGGTTAGGGATGCGGGATAGCAATCAGCCCCAGCATTTT. Encoded protein: CATGRLGMRDSNQPQHF. The complete variable domain, with remaining parts taken from reference TRBV19 and TRBJ1-5, reads DGGITQSPKYLFRKEGQNVTLSCEQNLNHDAMYWYRQDPGQGLRLIYYSQIVNDFQKGDIAEGYSVSREKKESFPLTVTSAQKNPTAFYLCATGRLGMRDSNQPQHFGDGTRLSIL.

This chain joins TRBV29-1 and TRBJ2-7; 7 nucleotides agree with TRBD1. The germline gives CDR1 SQVTM, CDR2 ANQGSEA. This CDR3 comprises 13 residues. The V gene end was trimmed by 6 bases and the J gene end by 0 bases; junction bases not matched to a gene: 5. The CDR3 nucleotides are TGCAGCGTCTTACAGGGGCTCTCCTACGAGCAGTACTTC. It is translated as CSVLQGLSYEQYF.

The chain joins TRBV6-1 to TRBJ1-1; D unresolved. This CDR3 region has 17 residues. The ends were cut back, 2 bases at V and 0 bases at J, with 16 bases in the middle. Germline loops: CDR1 MNHNS, CDR2 SASEGT. CDR3 region: CASSEWSGPFLNTEAFF. The CDR3 nucleotides read TGTGCCAGCAGTGAATGGTCAGGCCCATTCTTGAACACTGAAGCTTTCTTT.

The V and J genes are TRBV11-2 and TRBJ1-6; possible D gene TRBD1, 5 bases. Trimming cost V 3 bases and J 0 bases, with 12 bases left between them. Germline CDR1 and CDR2: SGHAT and FQNNGV. The CDR3 extends over 17 amino acids. The CDR3 spells CASSFNLGGSYNSPLHF. The CDR3 DNA follows: TGTGCCAGCAGCTTCAATTTGGGGGGCTCCTATAATTCACCCCTCCACTTT.